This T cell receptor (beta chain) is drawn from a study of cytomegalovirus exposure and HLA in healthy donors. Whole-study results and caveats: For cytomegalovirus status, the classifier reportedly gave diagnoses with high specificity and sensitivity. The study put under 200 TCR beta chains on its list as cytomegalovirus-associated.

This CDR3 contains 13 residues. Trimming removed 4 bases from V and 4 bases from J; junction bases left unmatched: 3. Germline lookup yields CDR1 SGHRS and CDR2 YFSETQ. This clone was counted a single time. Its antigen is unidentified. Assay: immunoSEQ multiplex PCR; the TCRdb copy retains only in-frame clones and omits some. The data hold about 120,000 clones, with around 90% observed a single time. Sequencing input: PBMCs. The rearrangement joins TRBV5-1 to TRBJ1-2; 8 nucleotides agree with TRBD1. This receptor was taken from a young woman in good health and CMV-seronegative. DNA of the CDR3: TGCGCCAGCAGCATAGACAGGGGCTATGGCTACACCTTC. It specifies CASSIDRGYGYTF.